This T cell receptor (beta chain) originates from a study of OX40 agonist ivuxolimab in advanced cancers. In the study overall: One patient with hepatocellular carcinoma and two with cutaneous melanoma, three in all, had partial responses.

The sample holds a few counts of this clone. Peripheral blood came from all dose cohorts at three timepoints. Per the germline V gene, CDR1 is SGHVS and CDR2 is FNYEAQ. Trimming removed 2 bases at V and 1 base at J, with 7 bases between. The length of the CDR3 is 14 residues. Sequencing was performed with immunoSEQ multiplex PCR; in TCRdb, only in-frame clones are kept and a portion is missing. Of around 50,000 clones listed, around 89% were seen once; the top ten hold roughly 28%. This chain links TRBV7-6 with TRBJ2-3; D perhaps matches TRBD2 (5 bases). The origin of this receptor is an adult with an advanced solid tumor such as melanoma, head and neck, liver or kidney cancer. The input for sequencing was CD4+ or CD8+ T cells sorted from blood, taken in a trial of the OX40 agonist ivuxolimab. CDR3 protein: CASSLTGGTDTQYF. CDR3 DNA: TGTGCCAGCAGCTTAACCGGGGGCACAGATACGCAGTATTTT.